This T cell receptor (beta chain) was obtained from a study of blood T cell repertoires in COVID-19 (TCRdb year 2020). For context, the study as a whole: The collaborator samples originated in the United States, Italy and Spain and spanned the acute and convalescent phases of COVID-19. A freely available public database, intended as a resource for researchers studying the immune response to SARS-CoV-2, is where the repertoires were released. The sample metadata nearly always contained a de-identified subject ID, COVID-19 status, age in years and sex. Where available, HLA class I and class II types were taken from metadata supplied by the sample provider and were not determined by assay-based typing. The material from the prospective study consisted of cDNA or gDNA derived from T cells, B-cell-depleted T cells, or PBMCs. Deeply sampled blood TCRbeta repertoires from subjects exposed to, actively infected with, or recovered from COVID-19 were included in the dataset. Samples came from the ongoing ImmuneRACE study (first 160 participants) plus 1,254 subjects from 6 global collaborators.

The V and J ends are trimmed by 2 bases and 5 bases, leaving 10 bases between them. Including cysteine and phenylalanine, the CDR3 has 14 amino acids. CDR3 DNA is the only sequence kept; it has 42 bases, read in frame from the first base. CDR1 LGHNA and CDR2 YNFKEQ are derived from the germline V gene. Summary of the overall study and its limitations: The amount of clinical and demographic metadata varied by source and participant and was provided uncurated.

Remarks on this clone: It lacks a known antigen. Base qualities are not provided; no much larger clone lies one nucleotide away.

TCRbeta CDR3 regions were amplified from genomic DNA using the immunoSEQ Assay, a bias-controlled multiplex PCR. Under the source paper's analysis protocol: The number of nucleated cells in each sample was estimated from the amplification of reference gene primers within the assay. To quantify the absolute abundance of each unique TCRbeta CDR3 rearrangement, sequence reads were collapsed and filtered. Productive Simpson clonality was computed per sample as the square root of Simpson's diversity index over productive rearrangements. Sourced from immuneACCESS, this table was stored by TCRdb with only in-frame sequences that have V and J called. A share of the clones is absent; for the studies checked, an unresolved V gene accounts for under half, and the remainder has no known explanation. For V, J and clone size, that table is used; D and trimming come from the DNA. Counted in this sample were 310,000 or so clones; more than 70% of them appeared once. Of the sample, around 11% is held by the ten largest clones.

In Seattle, one collaborating source enrolled patients while the infection was active and tracked those patients longitudinally over the course of disease. Whole blood was collected in K2EDTA tubes by collaborating institutions according to the institutions' own protocols. For TCRbeta analysis, collaborator samples were shipped as frozen whole blood, as isolated PBMCs, or as DNA extracted from either sample type. The source is a woman in her twenties or thirties with COVID-19, enrolled during active disease. Material: peripheral blood. The sequence is built from TRBV4-2 and TRBJ2-1; TRBD1 is perhaps the D gene, given 6 matching bases. For the CDR3, the sequence is CASSQRTEDNEQFF. Read as DNA, the sequence is TGTGCCAGCAGCCAACGGACAGAAGACAATGAGCAGTTCTTC.